Each of the 5 T cell receptor beta chains below was sequenced from the same sample in a study of blood T cells in healthy people across ages. Primers used in a second PCR of roughly 6 to 11 cycles were a sample-barcoded 5' primer and a J-beta primer mix. Each CDR3 protein gets one entry after TCRdb re-called the 5' RACE reads with MiXCR. The table shows 1 million to 1.2 million distinct CDR3 sequences, with around two fifths occurring only once. Sample: blood. The source is a man aged 18 to 35 in good health.

The chain is built from TRBV10-3 and TRBJ1-4; D uncertain. Trimming removed 4 bases at V and 10 bases at J, with 7 bases between. There are 11 residues in the CDR3. The germline V gene encodes CDR1 ENHRY and CDR2 SYGVKD. The CDR3 spells CAISGEGKLFF. CDR3 bases: TGTGCCATCAGTGGGGAAGGAAAACTGTTTTTT.

This clonotype was seen more than once but under ten times. The chain uses TRBV9 and TRBJ2-2; the D gene is possibly TRBD1 (5 bases). The V end lost 0 bases, the J end lost 7 bases, and 10 bases lay between the germline ends. The CDR3 extends over 14 amino acids. The germline CDR1 and CDR2 sequences are SGDLS and YYNGEE. The CDR3 sequence: CASSVGQQRGELFF. CDR3 bases: TGTGCCAGCAGCGTAGGACAGCAGCGCGGGGAGCTGTTTTTT.

The chain uses TRBV5-1 and TRBJ1-1, with D hard to call. The length of the CDR3 is 14 residues. Germline loops: CDR1 SGHRS, CDR2 YFSETQ. The germline V and J ends were trimmed by 1 base and 8 bases, with 15 bases remaining between them. The CDR3 DNA reads TGCGCCAGCAGCTTGCCGGGCCTCTCCACCGAAGCTTTCTTT. Encoded protein: CASSLPGLSTEAFF.

This clonotype was seen a handful of times. The CDR3 loop is CATRRNGGELFF. Written as DNA, the CDR3 is TGTGCTACCCGACGGAATGGAGGGGAGCTGTTTTTT. The chain joins TRBV7-7 to TRBJ2-2; D is unclear. This CDR3 contains 12 residues. Germline V gene lookup returns CDR1 SSHAT and CDR2 FNYEAQ (reference sequence).

V usage is TRBV5-8 and J usage is TRBJ2-3; D is perhaps TRBD1 or TRBD2 (5 bases each). The germline gives CDR1 SGHTS, CDR2 YDEGEE. The V end lost 7 bases, the J end lost 0 bases, and 18 bases lay between the germline ends. CDR3 length: 16 residues. CDR3 in DNA: TGTGCCAGCGTCCAATCCGGGACGTTTAGCACAGATACGCAGTATTTT. As protein: CASVQSGTFSTDTQYF.